A selection of T cell receptor beta chains follows, all from one sample in a study of cytomegalovirus exposure and HLA in healthy donors. Clones were read by immunoSEQ multiplex PCR, and TCRdb kept only the in-frame ones, dropping some. The data show approximately 150,000 clones, with 70% to 85% seen just once and approximately 1.6% held by the top ten. Sequencing input: PBMCs. The origin of the receptors is a woman aged 30 to 39 in good health and CMV-seronegative. CDR3s include the opening cysteine and the closing phenylalanine or tryptophan. D genes are given only for firm matches. Size is omitted from some rows. Given values are once, few, many or a class for expanded clones.

TRBV19	TRBD1	-	TRBJ1-5	CASSPTGTGAGNQPQHF	TGTGCCAGTAGTCCCACCGGGACAGGAGCCGGGAATCAGCCCCAGCATTTT
TRBV6-1	TRBD1	-	TRBJ2-7	CASEGQGGYEQYF	TGTGCCAGCGAGGGACAGGGAGGGTACGAGCAGTACTTC
TRBV4-1	-	-	TRBJ2-7	CASRPSLAAEQYF	TGCGCCAGCAGGCCAAGTTTGGCTGCCGAGCAGTACTTC
TRBV27	TRBD1	-	TRBJ2-1	CASSLGDSSYNEQFF	TGTGCCAGCAGTTTAGGGGACAGTTCCTACAATGAGCAGTTCTTC
TRBV5-1	TRBD1	few	TRBJ2-7	CASSPQGARVYEQYF	TGCGCCAGCAGCCCACAGGGGGCGCGGGTCTACGAGCAGTACTTC
TRBV5-4	TRBD2	-	TRBJ2-1	CASSSWGGSHNEQFF	TGTGCCAGCAGCTCATGGGGCGGGAGTCACAATGAGCAGTTCTTC
TRBV4-3	TRBD2	-	TRBJ2-7	CASSRSGTSGSRSYEQYF	TGCGCCAGCAGCCGCTCCGGGACTAGCGGGAGCCGCTCCTACGAGCAGTACTTC
TRBV7-7	-	once	TRBJ1-1	CASSAEGNTEAFF	TGTGCTAGCAGCGCGGAAGGGAACACTGAAGCTTTCTTT
TRBV5-1	-	-	TRBJ2-3	CASSKGLTLTDTQYF	TGCGCCAGCAGCAAGGGACTTACCCTTACAGATACGCAGTATTTT
TRBV6-5	-	-	TRBJ2-5	CASSYSSGEETQYF	TGTGCCAGCAGTTACTCCTCGGGGGAAGAGACCCAGTACTTC